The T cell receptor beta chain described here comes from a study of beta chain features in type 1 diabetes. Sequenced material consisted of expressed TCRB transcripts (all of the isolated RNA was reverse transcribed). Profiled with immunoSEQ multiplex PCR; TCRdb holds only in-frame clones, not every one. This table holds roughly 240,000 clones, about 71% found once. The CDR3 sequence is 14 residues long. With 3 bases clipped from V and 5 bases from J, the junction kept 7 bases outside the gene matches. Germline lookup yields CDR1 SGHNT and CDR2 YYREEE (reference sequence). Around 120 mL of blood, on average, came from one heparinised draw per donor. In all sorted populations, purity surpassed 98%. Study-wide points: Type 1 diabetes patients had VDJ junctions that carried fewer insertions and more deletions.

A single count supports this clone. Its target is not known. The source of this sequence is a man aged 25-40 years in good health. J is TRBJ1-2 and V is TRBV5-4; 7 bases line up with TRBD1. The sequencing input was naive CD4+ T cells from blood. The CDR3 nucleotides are TGTGCCAGCAGCTCCGGGACAGAGCTTTATGGCTACACCTTC. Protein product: CASSSGTELYGYTF.